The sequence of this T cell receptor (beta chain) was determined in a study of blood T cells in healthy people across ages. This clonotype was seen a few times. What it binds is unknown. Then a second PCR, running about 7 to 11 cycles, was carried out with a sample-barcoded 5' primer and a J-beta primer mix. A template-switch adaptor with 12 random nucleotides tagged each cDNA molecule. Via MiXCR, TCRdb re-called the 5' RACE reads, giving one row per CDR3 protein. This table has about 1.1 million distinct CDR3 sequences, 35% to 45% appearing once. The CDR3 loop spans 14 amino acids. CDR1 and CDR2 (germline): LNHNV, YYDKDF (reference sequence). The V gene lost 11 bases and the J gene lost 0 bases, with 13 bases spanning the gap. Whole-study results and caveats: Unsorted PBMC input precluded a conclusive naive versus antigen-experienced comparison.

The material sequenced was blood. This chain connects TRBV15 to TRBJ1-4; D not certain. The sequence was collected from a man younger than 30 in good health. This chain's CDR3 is CASRQAATNEKLFF. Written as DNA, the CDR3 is TGTGCCTCCCGGCAGGCCGCAACTAATGAAAAACTGTTTTTT. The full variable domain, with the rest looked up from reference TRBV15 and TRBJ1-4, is DAMVIQNPRYQVTQFGKPVTLSCSQTLNHNVMYWYQQKSSQAPKLLFHYYDKDFNNEADTPDNFQSRRPNTSFCFLDIRSPGLGDTAMYLCASRQAATNEKLFFGSGTQLSVL.